This T cell receptor (beta chain) originates from a study of radiation and T cells in renal cell carcinoma. Generated by immunoSEQ multiplex PCR, the TCRdb table keeps only in-frame clones and is missing some. The sample has roughly 120,000 clones; approximately 80% are singletons. The time point is: blood 2 weeks post-SBRT. Treatment defined: 15 Gy SBRT to primary tumor, nephrectomy 4 weeks later. After SBRT, blood was collected at 2 and 4 weeks, plus baseline. Clear cell pathology was present in this patient's renal cell carcinoma. The receptor's source is a woman aged 60-70 years with renal cell carcinoma. The sequences come from blood, collected from a patient whose treatment included radiotherapy and nephrectomy.

The CDR3 region has the DNA TGTGCCAGCAGTTACATACAGGGGGGACTGTTTTTT. Its protein product is CASSYIQGGLFF. This chain links TRBV6-5 with TRBJ2-2; 8 bases map to TRBD1. Germline values: CDR1 MNHEY, CDR2 SVGAGI. V gave up 2 bases and J gave up 14 bases; unmatched junction bases: 4. The CDR3 is 12 residues long.